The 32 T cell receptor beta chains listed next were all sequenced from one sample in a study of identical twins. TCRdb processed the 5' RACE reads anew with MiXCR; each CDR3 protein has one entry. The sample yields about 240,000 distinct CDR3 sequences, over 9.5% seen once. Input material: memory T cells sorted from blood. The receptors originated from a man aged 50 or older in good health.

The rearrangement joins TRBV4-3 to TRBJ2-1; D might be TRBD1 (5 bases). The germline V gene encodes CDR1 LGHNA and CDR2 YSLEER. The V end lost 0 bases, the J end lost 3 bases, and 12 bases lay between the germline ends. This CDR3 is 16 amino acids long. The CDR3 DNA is TGCGCCAGCAGCCAAGATAGGTCAGGGTACTACAATGAGCAGTTCTTC. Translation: CASSQDRSGYYNEQFF.

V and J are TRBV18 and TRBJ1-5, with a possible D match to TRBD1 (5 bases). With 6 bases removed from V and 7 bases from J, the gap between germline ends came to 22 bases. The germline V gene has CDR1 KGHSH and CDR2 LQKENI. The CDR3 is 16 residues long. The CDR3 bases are TGTGCCAGCTCCCACTCTTTTACAGGTGTTGGGCAGCCCCAGCATTTT. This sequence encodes CASSHSFTGVGQPQHF.

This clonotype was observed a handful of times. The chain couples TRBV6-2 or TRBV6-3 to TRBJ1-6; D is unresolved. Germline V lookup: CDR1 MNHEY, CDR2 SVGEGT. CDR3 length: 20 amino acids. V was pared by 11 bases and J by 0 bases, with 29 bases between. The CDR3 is CASQGINFRRINSYNSPLHF. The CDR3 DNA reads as TGTGCCTCCCAAGGGATCAACTTTCGCAGGATTAACTCCTATAATTCACCCCTCCACTTT.

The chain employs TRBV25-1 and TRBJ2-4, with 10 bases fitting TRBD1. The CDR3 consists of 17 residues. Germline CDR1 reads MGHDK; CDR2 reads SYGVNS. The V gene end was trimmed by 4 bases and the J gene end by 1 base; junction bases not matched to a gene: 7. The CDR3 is CASSGQGASLAKNIQYF. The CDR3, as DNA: TGTGCCAGCAGTGGACAGGGGGCGAGTCTGGCCAAAAACATTCAGTACTTC.

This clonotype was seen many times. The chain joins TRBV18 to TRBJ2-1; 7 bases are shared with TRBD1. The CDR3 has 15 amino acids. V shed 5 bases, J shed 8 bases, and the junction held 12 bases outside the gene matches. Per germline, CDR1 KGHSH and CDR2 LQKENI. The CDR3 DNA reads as TGTGCCAGCTCAGTCCGCCAGGGGGTTATAGATGAGCAGTTCTTC. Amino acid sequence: CASSVRQGVIDEQFF. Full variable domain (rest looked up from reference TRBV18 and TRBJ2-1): NAGVMQNPRHLVRRRGQEARLRCSPMKGHSHVYWYRQLPEEGLKFMVYLQKENIIDESGMPKERFSAEFPKEGPSILRIQQVVRGDSAAYFCASSVRQGVIDEQFFGPGTRLTVL.

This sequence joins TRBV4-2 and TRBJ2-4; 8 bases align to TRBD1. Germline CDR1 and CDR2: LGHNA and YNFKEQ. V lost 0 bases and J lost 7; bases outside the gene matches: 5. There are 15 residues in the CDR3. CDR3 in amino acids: CASSQDPQGANIQYF. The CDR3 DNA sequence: TGTGCCAGCAGCCAAGATCCCCAGGGGGCGAACATTCAGTACTTC.

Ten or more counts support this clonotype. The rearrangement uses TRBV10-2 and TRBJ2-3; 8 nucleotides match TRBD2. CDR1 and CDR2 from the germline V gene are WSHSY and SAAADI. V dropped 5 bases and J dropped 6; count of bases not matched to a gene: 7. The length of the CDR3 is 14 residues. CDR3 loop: CASSIAGPWDTQYF. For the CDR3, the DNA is TGCGCCAGCAGTATAGCGGGGCCGTGGGATACGCAGTATTTT.

The CDR3 DNA follows: TGTGCCAGCAGTGAAGCGGGCCTTAGCGGCAATGAGCAGTTCTTC. Its translation is CASSEAGLSGNEQFF. The rearrangement joins TRBV2 to TRBJ2-1; maybe TRBD2 (6 bases). CDR3 length: 15 residues. V was pared by 0 bases and J by 6 bases, with 12 bases between. The germline gives CDR1 SNHLY, CDR2 FYNNEI.

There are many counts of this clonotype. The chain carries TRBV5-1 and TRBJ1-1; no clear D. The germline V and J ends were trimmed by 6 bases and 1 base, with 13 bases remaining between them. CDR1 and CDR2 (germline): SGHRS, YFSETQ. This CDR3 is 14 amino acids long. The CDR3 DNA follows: TGCGCCAGCAACCATCCTGGGGAGAACACTGAAGCTTTCTTT. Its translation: CASNHPGENTEAFF.

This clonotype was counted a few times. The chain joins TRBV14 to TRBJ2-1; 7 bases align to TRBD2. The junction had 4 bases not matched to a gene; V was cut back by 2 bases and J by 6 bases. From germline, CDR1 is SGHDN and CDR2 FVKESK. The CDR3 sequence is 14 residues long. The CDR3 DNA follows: TGTGCCAGCAGCCAATGGGGGGGTTCCAATGAGCAGTTCTTC. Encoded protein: CASSQWGGSNEQFF.

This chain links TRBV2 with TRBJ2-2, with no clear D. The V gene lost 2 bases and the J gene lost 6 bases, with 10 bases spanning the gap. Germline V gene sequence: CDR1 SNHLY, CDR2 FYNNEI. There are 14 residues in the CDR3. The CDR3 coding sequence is TGTGCCAGCAGTGAAATAGATCCCGCCGGGGAGCTGTTTTTT. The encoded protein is CASSEIDPAGELFF.

The CDR3 loop is CASSVISNYGYTF. The CDR3 bases are TGTGCCAGCAGCGTAATATCTAACTATGGCTACACCTTC. The gene calls are TRBV9 and TRBJ1-2; the D is unclear. The germline V gene encodes CDR1 SGDLS and CDR2 YYNGEE. The CDR3 covers 13 residues. Deletions cut 1 base from V and 0 bases from J, with 4 bases between.

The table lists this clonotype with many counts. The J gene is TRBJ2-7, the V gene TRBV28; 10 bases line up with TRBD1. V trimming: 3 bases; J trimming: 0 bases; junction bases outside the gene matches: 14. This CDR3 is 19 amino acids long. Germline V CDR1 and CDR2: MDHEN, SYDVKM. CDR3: CASSFPRDRGDFPSYEQYF. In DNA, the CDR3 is TGTGCCAGCAGTTTCCCCCGGGACAGGGGCGACTTTCCCTCCTACGAGCAGTACTTC.

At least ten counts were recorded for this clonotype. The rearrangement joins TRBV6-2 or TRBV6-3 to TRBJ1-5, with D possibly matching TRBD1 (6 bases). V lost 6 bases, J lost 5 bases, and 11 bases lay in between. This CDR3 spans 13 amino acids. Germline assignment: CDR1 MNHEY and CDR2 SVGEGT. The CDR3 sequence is CASSQGRDQPQHF. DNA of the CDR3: TGTGCCAGCAGCCAGGGGCGCGATCAGCCCCAGCATTTT.

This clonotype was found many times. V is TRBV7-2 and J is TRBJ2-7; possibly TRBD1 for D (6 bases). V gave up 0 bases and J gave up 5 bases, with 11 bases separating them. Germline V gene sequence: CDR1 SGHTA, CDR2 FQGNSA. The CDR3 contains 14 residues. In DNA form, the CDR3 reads TGTGCCAGCAGCTTAGCTGCCAGGGGTGACGAGCAGTACTTC. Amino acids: CASSLAARGDEQYF.

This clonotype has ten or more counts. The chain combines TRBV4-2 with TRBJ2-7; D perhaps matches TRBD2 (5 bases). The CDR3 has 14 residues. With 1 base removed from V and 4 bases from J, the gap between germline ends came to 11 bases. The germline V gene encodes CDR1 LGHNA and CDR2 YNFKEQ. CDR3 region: CASSQGFSDYEQYF. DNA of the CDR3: TGTGCCAGCAGCCAAGGTTTTAGCGATTACGAGCAGTACTTC.

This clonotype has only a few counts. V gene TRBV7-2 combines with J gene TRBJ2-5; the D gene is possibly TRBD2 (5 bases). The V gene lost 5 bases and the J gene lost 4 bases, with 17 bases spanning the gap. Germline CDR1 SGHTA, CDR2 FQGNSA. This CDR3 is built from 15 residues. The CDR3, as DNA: TGTGCCAGCAGCGTTATGGGGAGTCGGGGAGAGACCCAGTACTTC. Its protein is CASSVMGSRGETQYF.

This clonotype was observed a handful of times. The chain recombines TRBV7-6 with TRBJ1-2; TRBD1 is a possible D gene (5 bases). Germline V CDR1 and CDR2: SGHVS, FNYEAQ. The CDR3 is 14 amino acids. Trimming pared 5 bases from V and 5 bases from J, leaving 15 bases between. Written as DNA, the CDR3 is TGTGCCAGCAGCCCGCCGGGGCGGACGTATGGCTACACCTTC. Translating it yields CASSPPGRTYGYTF.

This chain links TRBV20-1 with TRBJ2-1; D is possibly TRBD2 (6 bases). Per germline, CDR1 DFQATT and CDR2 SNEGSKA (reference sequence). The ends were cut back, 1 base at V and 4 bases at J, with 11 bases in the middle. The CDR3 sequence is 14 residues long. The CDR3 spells CSARVVAGYNEQFF. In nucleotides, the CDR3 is TGCAGTGCTAGAGTGGTTGCGGGATACAATGAGCAGTTCTTC.

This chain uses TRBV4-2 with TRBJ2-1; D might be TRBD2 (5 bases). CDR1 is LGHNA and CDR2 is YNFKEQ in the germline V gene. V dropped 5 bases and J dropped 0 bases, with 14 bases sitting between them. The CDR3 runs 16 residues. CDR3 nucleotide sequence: TGTGCCAGCAGCTCAAGGACTGGCCGCTCCTACAATGAGCAGTTCTTC. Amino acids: CASSSRTGRSYNEQFF.

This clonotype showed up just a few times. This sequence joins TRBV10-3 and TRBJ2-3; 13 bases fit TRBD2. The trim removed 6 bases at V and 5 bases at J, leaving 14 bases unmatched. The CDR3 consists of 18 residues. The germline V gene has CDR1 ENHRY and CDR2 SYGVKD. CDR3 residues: CAISRLRTSGSEGDTQYF. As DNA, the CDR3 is TGTGCCATCAGCCGCCTTCGGACTAGCGGGAGTGAGGGAGATACGCAGTATTTT.

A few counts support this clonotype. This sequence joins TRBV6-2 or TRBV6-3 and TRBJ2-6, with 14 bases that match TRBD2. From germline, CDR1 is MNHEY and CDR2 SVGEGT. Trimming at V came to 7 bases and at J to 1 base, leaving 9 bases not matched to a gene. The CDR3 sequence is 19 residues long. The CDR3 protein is CASIPKGLAGGSGANVLTF. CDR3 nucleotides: TGTGCCAGCATTCCAAAAGGACTAGCGGGAGGTTCTGGGGCCAACGTCCTGACTTTC.

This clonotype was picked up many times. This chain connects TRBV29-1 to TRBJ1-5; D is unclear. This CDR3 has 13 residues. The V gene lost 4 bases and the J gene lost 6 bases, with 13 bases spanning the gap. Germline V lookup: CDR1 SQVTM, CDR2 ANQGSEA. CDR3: CSVGAYGGQPQHF. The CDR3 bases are TGCAGCGTTGGGGCCTACGGCGGTCAGCCCCAGCATTTT.

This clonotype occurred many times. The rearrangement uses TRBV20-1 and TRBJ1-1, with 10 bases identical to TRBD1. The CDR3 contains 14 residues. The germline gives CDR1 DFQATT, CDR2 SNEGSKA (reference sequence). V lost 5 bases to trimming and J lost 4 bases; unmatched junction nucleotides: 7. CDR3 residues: CSAVDRGLRTEAFF. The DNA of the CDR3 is TGCAGTGCTGTCGACAGGGGGCTCCGCACTGAAGCTTTCTTT.

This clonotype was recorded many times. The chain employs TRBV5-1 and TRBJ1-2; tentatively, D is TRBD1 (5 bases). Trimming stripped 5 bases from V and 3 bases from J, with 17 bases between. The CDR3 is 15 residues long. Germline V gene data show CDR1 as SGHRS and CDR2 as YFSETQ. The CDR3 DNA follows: TGCGCCAGCAGTCTGGAGTCGGGACGGTACTATGGCTACACCTTC. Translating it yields CASSLESGRYYGYTF.

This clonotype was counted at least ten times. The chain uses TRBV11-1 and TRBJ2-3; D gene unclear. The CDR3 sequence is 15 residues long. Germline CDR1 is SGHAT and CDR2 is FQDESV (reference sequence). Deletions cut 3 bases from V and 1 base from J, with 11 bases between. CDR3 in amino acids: CASSFLGQGTDTQYF. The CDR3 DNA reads TGTGCCAGCAGCTTTCTAGGGCAGGGCACAGATACGCAGTATTTT. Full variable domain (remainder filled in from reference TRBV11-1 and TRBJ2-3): EAEVAQSPRYKITEKSQAVAFWCDPISGHATLYWYRQILGQGPELLVQFQDESVVDDSQLPKDRFSAERLKGVDSTLKIQPAELGDSAMYLCASSFLGQGTDTQYFGPGTRLTVL.

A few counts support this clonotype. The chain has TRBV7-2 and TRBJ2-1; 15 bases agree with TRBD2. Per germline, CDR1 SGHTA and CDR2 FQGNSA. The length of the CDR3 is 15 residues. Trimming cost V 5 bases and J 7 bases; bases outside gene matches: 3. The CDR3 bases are TGTGCCAGCAGCCGGACTAGCGGGAGGGCAAATGAGCAGTTCTTC. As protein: CASSRTSGRANEQFF.

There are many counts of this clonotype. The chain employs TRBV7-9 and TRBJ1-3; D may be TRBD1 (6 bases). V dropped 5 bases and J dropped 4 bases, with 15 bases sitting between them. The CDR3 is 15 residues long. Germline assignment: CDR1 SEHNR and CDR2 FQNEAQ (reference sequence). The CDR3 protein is CASSGDTLGGNTIYF. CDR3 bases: TGTGCCAGCAGCGGGGACACATTAGGGGGAAACACCATATATTTT.

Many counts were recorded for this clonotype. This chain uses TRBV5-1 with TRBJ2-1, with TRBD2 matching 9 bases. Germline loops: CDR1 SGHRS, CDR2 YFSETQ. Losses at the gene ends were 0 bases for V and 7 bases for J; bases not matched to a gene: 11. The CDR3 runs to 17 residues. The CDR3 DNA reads TGCGCCAGCAGCTTGGCCGGCGGCGGGAGGGCAAGGAATGAGCAGTTCTTC. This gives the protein CASSLAGGGRARNEQFF.

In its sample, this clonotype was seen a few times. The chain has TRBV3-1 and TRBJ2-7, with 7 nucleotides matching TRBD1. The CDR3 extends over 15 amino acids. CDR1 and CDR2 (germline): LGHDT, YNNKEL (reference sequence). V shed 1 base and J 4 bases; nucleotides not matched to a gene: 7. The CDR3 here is CASSQGQGLRYEQYF. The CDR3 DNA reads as TGTGCCAGCAGCCAAGGACAGGGATTACGGTACGAGCAGTACTTC.

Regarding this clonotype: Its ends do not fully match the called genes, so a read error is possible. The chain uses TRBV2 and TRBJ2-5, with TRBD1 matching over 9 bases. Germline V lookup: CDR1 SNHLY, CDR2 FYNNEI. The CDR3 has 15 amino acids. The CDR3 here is CASRADRGNQETLYF. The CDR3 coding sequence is TGTGCCAGCAGGGCTGACAGGGGGAACCAAGAGACCCTGTACTTC.

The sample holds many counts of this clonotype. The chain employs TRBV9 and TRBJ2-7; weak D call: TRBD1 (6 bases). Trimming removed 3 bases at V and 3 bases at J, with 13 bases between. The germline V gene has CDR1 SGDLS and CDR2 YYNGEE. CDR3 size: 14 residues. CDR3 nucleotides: TGTGCCAGCAGCGCCCGGGACAACCTCTACGAGCAGTACTTC. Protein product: CASSARDNLYEQYF.